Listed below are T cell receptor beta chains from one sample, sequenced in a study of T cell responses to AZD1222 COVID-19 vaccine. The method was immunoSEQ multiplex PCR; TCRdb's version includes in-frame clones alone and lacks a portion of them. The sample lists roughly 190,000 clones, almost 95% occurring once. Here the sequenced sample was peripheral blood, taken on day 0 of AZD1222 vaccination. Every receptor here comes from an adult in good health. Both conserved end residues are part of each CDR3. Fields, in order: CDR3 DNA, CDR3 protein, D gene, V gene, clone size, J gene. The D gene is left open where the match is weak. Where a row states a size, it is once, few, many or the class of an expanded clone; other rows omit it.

DNA: TGTGCCAGCAGTACTCAGGGGGGGGAGACCCAGTACTTC; CDR3: CASSTQGGETQYF; D: .; V: TRBV6-4; size: .; J: TRBJ2-5
DNA: TGCGCCAGCAGCCAAGTCGTCAGGGGGTCCTACGAGCAGTACTTC; CDR3: CASSQVVRGSYEQYF; D: TRBD1; V: TRBV4-3; size: .; J: TRBJ2-7
DNA: TGTGCCAGCTCACAGAGTCGGGGGAAAAGCTATGGCTACACCTTC; CDR3: CASSQSRGKSYGYTF; D: .; V: TRBV18; size: .; J: TRBJ1-2
DNA: TGTGCCAGCAGCTTAGAGGCGTGGGGCTACACCTTC; CDR3: CASSLEAWGYTF; D: .; V: TRBV7-9; size: .; J: TRBJ1-2
DNA: TGTGCCAGCAGTTACGGGACGTCTAGCACAGATACGCAGTATTTT; CDR3: CASSYGTSSTDTQYF; D: .; V: TRBV6-2/TRBV6-3; size: .; J: TRBJ2-3
DNA: TGTGCCAGCAGCTTAGAAGGGGCGGGGGTAGCCAAAAACATTCAGTACTTC; CDR3: CASSLEGAGVAKNIQYF; D: TRBD2; V: TRBV7-9; size: .; J: TRBJ2-4
DNA: TGTGCCAGCAGGGAGGCCGCGGGCAACACTGAAGCTTTCTTT; CDR3: CASREAAGNTEAFF; D: .; V: TRBV2; size: .; J: TRBJ1-1
DNA: TGTGCCACCAGTGATTTACGCCCAGGGTGGGGTATAACTAATGAAAAACTGTTTTTT; CDR3: CATSDLRPGWGITNEKLFF; D: .; V: TRBV24-1; size: .; J: TRBJ1-4
DNA: TGTGCCAGCAGTTACTGGGATAATCAGCCCCAGCATTTT; CDR3: CASSYWDNQPQHF; D: .; V: TRBV6-2/TRBV6-3; size: .; J: TRBJ1-5
DNA: TGTGCCAGTATACCAGACAGGGGGAGCGAAAAACTGTTTTTT; CDR3: CASIPDRGSEKLFF; D: TRBD1; V: TRBV19; size: .; J: TRBJ1-4
DNA: TGTGCCAGCAGGCGGGAAGGGTACACGAACACTGAAGCTTTCTTT; CDR3: CASRREGYTNTEAFF; D: .; V: TRBV6-4; size: .; J: TRBJ1-1
DNA: TGTGCCAGCACCCTCCGGGAAAACTATGGCTACACCTTC; CDR3: CASTLRENYGYTF; D: .; V: TRBV6-5; size: .; J: TRBJ1-2
DNA: TGTGCCAGCAGTTTGGGGACTACTAACTATGGCTACACCTTC; CDR3: CASSLGTTNYGYTF; D: .; V: TRBV28; size: .; J: TRBJ1-2
DNA: TGTGCCAGCAGTCCCCGGACAGGGTCCAATCAGCCCCAGCATTTT; CDR3: CASSPRTGSNQPQHF; D: TRBD1; V: TRBV27; size: once; J: TRBJ1-5
DNA: TGTGCCAGCAGTAACGGAGGGTCGGAAAAACTGTTTTTT; CDR3: CASSNGGSEKLFF; D: .; V: TRBV7-9; size: .; J: TRBJ1-4
DNA: TGTGCCAGCAGTGACGGCAGCTTTTCACCCCTCCACTTT; CDR3: CASSDGSFSPLHF; D: .; V: TRBV6-1; size: .; J: TRBJ1-6
DNA: TGTGCCAGCTCACCTGAAATGGGCAATGAGCAGTTCTTC; CDR3: CASSPEMGNEQFF; D: .; V: TRBV18; size: .; J: TRBJ2-1
DNA: TGTGCCAGCAGTTCCCGCGGGGGTAGAGAGACCCAGTACTTC; CDR3: CASSSRGGRETQYF; D: TRBD2; V: TRBV7-3; size: .; J: TRBJ2-5
DNA: TGTGCCAGTAGTATAGATCGTAGGACAGATGGCTACACCTTC; CDR3: CASSIDRRTDGYTF; D: .; V: TRBV19; size: .; J: TRBJ1-2
DNA: TGTGCCAGCAGCCAAGTTGGTGAAGCTTTCTTT; CDR3: CASSQVGEAFF; D: .; V: TRBV3-1/TRBV3-2; size: once; J: TRBJ1-1
DNA: TGTGCCAGCAGTTTCATCAGGGACGCAGCTTTCTTT; CDR3: CASSFIRDAAFF; D: .; V: TRBV12-3/TRBV12-4; size: .; J: TRBJ1-1
DNA: TGTGCCAGCAGCTTAGAAGTCACCAAAAACATTCAGTACTTC; CDR3: CASSLEVTKNIQYF; D: .; V: TRBV7-9; size: .; J: TRBJ2-4
DNA: TGCGCCAGCAGCCAACCTACCAGGCAGGGGCACAATGAGCAGTTCTTC; CDR3: CASSQPTRQGHNEQFF; D: .; V: TRBV4-1; size: .; J: TRBJ2-1
DNA: TGTGCCAGCAGTGAAACGTGGGGGGGATATACGCAGTATTTT; CDR3: CASSETWGGYTQYF; D: TRBD2; V: TRBV6-4; size: .; J: TRBJ2-3
DNA: TGTGCCAGCAGGAGGACAGAAATGAACACTGAAGCTTTCTTT; CDR3: CASRRTEMNTEAFF; D: .; V: TRBV2; size: .; J: TRBJ1-1
DNA: TGTGCCAGCAGCCAAGAACCGGTGGGCACCATATATTTT; CDR3: CASSQEPVGTIYF; D: .; V: TRBV3-1/TRBV3-2; size: .; J: TRBJ1-3
DNA: TGTGCCAGCAGCCCCGTCGCGTCTAGGCAGCCCCAGCATTTT; CDR3: CASSPVASRQPQHF; D: .; V: TRBV7-2; size: .; J: TRBJ1-5
DNA: TGTGCCAGCAGTTCCCCCCCGGACAGAAGGACCGAGCAGTACTTC; CDR3: CASSSPPDRRTEQYF; D: .; V: TRBV6-2/TRBV6-3; size: .; J: TRBJ2-7
DNA: TGTGCCAGCAGCTTATTTTCTCCTGAAGCTTTCTTT; CDR3: CASSLFSPEAFF; D: .; V: TRBV11-2; size: .; J: TRBJ1-1
DNA: TGTGCCAGCAGCTTAGACAGGTTCAACTATGGCTACACCTTC; CDR3: CASSLDRFNYGYTF; D: .; V: TRBV7-2; size: .; J: TRBJ1-2
DNA: TGTGCCAGCAGCTTAAGCTACACTGAAGCTTTCTTT; CDR3: CASSLSYTEAFF; D: .; V: TRBV11-2; size: .; J: TRBJ1-1
DNA: TGTGCCAGCAGTACAAACAGGGTCCATGGCTACACCTTC; CDR3: CASSTNRVHGYTF; D: .; V: TRBV27; size: .; J: TRBJ1-2
DNA: TGTGCCAGCAGTTTTGCAGGGAATTCACCCCTCCACTTT; CDR3: CASSFAGNSPLHF; D: .; V: TRBV27; size: .; J: TRBJ1-6
DNA: TGCGCCAGCAGCCAAGATCGGGGAGGGCGAAAGACTGAAGCTTTCTTT; CDR3: CASSQDRGGRKTEAFF; D: .; V: TRBV4-1; size: .; J: TRBJ1-1
DNA: TGTGCCAGCAGCTTAGCACAGGGGGCGCAGGTTAATGAAAAACTGTTTTTT; CDR3: CASSLAQGAQVNEKLFF; D: TRBD1; V: TRBV5-5; size: few; J: TRBJ1-4
DNA: TGTGCCATCAGTCACAGGGTCGGCTACACCTTC; CDR3: CAISHRVGYTF; D: .; V: TRBV10-3; size: .; J: TRBJ1-2
DNA: TGTGCCAGCAGAATGACCATAGGATGGGGCTACACCTTC; CDR3: CASRMTIGWGYTF; D: .; V: TRBV6-5; size: .; J: TRBJ1-2
DNA: TGTGCCAGCAGCCCATCGACAGGGAATTTTAGGAATGAGCAGTTCTTC; CDR3: CASSPSTGNFRNEQFF; D: TRBD1; V: TRBV5-5; size: .; J: TRBJ2-1
DNA: TGTGCCAGCAGCTTATGGTTCAGGGGGGCAGGTGAAGCTTTCTTT; CDR3: CASSLWFRGAGEAFF; D: TRBD1; V: TRBV7-2; size: .; J: TRBJ1-1
DNA: TGCGCCAGCAGTGAGTCGACAGGGGGTAATTCACCCCTCCACTTT; CDR3: CASSESTGGNSPLHF; D: TRBD1; V: TRBV10-1; size: .; J: TRBJ1-6